This T cell receptor (beta chain) is from a study of cytomegalovirus exposure and HLA in healthy donors. PCR amplification relied on 60 Vbeta primers (plus 13 Jbeta primers). The repertoire was sequenced with immunoSEQ multiplex PCR; TCRdb's copy has only in-frame clones and lacks some. The repertoire consists of 130,000 or so clones, with about 9.2% occurring once and the leading ten covering about 7.5%. Worth noting for this clone: The antigen remains unidentified.

Whole-study findings and limits: The study designated 150 to 200 TCR beta chains cytomegalovirus-associated. By a later analysis, the bulk of CMV-associated TCR beta chains appeared HLA-restricted.

The donors (healthy individuals) were bone marrow donors. Germline assignment: CDR1 SNHLY and CDR2 FYNNEI. The CDR3 is 17 residues long. With 0 bases clipped from V and 1 base from J, the junction kept 7 bases outside the gene matches. The clonotype comes from a woman aged 40 to 55 in good health and CMV-seropositive. The chain employs TRBV2 and TRBJ1-1, with 8 bases aligning to TRBD1. The sequencing input was PBMCs. For the CDR3, the DNA is TGTGCCAGCAGTGAAGCGGGCAGGGGGCATGGGAACACTGAAGCTTTCTTT. Its translation is CASSEAGRGHGNTEAFF.